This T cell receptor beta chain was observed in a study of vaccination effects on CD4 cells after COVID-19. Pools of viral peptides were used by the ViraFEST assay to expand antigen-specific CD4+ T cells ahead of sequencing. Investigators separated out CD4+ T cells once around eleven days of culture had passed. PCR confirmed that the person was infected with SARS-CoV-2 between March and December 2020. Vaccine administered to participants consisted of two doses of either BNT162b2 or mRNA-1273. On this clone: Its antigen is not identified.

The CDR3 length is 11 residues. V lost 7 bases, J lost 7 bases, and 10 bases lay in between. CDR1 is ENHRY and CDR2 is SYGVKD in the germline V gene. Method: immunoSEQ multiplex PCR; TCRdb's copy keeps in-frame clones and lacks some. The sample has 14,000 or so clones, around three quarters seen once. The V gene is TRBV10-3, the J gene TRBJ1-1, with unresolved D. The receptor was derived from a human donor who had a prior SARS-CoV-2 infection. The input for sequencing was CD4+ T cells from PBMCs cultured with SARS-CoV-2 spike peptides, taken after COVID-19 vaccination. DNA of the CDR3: TGTGCCATCATGCCATGGGGTGAAGCTTTCTTT. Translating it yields CAIMPWGEAFF.